Below, 3 T cell receptor beta chains from the same sample are listed, as sequenced in a study of blood T cells in healthy people across ages. The second PCR ran about 6 to 12 cycles with a sample-barcoded 5' primer and J-beta primers. TCRdb reanalysed the 5' RACE reads using MiXCR and keeps one entry per CDR3 protein. The sample contains 780,000 or so distinct CDR3 sequences, around 50% of which appear only once. Sequenced: blood. The receptors were gathered from a middle-aged man in good health.

The gene calls are TRBV3-1 and TRBJ1-6; D remains unclear. Trimming pared 0 bases from V and 10 bases from J, leaving 7 bases between. Germline V gene lookup returns CDR1 LGHDT and CDR2 YNNKEL (reference sequence). The CDR3 has 13 amino acids. For the CDR3, the DNA is TGTGCCAGCAGCCAAGATGTTGACTCACCCCTCCACTTT. Translation: CASSQDVDSPLHF.

V and J are TRBV10-2 and TRBJ1-1; tentatively, D is TRBD1 (5 bases). Germline V CDR1 and CDR2: WSHSY, SAAADI. V lost 4 bases and J lost 7, with 10 bases in between. The CDR3 is 12 residues long. This CDR3 reads CASSGAGGEAFF. CDR3 bases: TGCGCCAGCAGTGGGGCGGGGGGTGAAGCTTTCTTT.

The chain couples TRBV6-6 to TRBJ1-2; tentative D call: TRBD1 (6 bases). Trimming pared 3 bases from V and 6 bases from J, leaving 14 bases between. Germline CDR1 reads MNHNY; CDR2 reads SVGAGI (reference sequence). This CDR3 has 14 amino acids. The CDR3 loop reads CASSYRGSEDGYTF. The CDR3 DNA reads TGTGCCAGCAGTTATAGGGGGTCGGAGGATGGCTACACCTTC.